This record looks at one T cell receptor (beta chain) sequence and its context. Its binding antigen is unknown. One base away there is no much larger clone; base qualities are not given. Libraries came from the immunoSEQ multiplex PCR assay. Regarding the original processing steps: To diagnose cytomegalovirus status from the catalog of TCR beta chain sequences, a statistical classification framework was built. Entries here come from immuneACCESS through TCRdb and include only in-frame sequences with V and J called. Some clones fail to appear in such tables; in the studies checked, an unresolved V gene covers under half of the shortfall, and the cause of the remainder is unknown. The D gene and trimming were derived from the DNA, and the V and J assignments and clone size from that table. The sample has about 98,000 clones on record, less than 95% of them singletons. Of the sample, 0.89% is held by the ten largest clones.

The donors were included in the validation cohort of around 120 subjects, a group kept apart from the roughly 700-subject first cohort. The sample originates from a study of cytomegalovirus exposure and HLA in healthy donors (dated by TCRdb to about 2017). About the investigation overall: A later analysis indicated that the 110 or so validation repertoires were generated on the platform also employed for the 720 or so repertoires of the first cohort. Along with the approximately 700-subject first cohort, a separate validation cohort of over a hundred different subjects was used. The study aimed to test whether signatures of past pathogen exposure could be identified by cataloging public T cell receptors. To predict cytomegalovirus infection status, the study brought together high-throughput TCR immunosequencing, statistical association of individual TCRs with disease status, and machine learning. Here is what the overall study found, with its caveats: Most TCR sequences were seen in very few donors, while some public TCRs were found in many individuals. The study gave a list of 150 to 200 TCR beta chains associated with cytomegalovirus. All 110 or so repertoires were used to score co-occurrence in the validation cohort in a later analysis, because that analysis had no HLA typing for the cohort. The classifier was reported to diagnose cytomegalovirus status with high specificity and sensitivity in both the original and validation cohorts. In vitro tests confirmed that a few of the cytomegalovirus-associated TCR beta chains recognize cytomegalovirus antigens. A later analysis found that TCRs clustered in the first cohort also tended to co-occur in the 120 validation repertoires, with 94% of cluster scores above 0. It was suggested by the authors that the approach could potentially be generalized to other disease states and immunological phenotypes.

The germline V gene gives CDR1 as SGHNT and CDR2 as YENEEA. The germline ends are 23 bases apart after V is trimmed by 4 bases and J by 7 bases. The CDR3 covers 17 residues, taking in both the cysteine and the phenylalanine. The entry retains the CDR3 DNA only, 51 bases that are in frame from base 1. Sequencing was performed on PBMCs. The V gene is TRBV11-3 and the J gene is TRBJ2-1, and possibly TRBD2, on 5 matching bases. The receptor's source is a woman aged 18-29 years in good health and CMV-seronegative. The nucleotide sequence is given as TGTGCCAGCAGCTCCCCCCTTTGGGCGGGCGGGCAGAATGAGCAGTTCTTC. Translated, this gives CASSSPLWAGGQNEQFF.